The 5 T cell receptor beta chains below all came from one sample that was sequenced in a study of T cells in localized non-small cell lung cancer. Here immunoSEQ multiplex PCR was the method, and the copy in TCRdb shows in-frame clones only, minus some. The sample has fewer than 3,000 clones; roughly 26% are singletons. The specimen comprised lung tumor tissue, sampled before any cancer treatment. Every receptor here comes from an older male donor with stage II squamous cell lung carcinoma.

This clone is large in the sample. The J gene is TRBJ1-3, the V gene TRBV11-3, with D maybe TRBD1 (5 bases). The CDR3 is 16 amino acids. V lost 3 bases to trimming and J lost 0 bases, with 12 bases between them. Per germline, CDR1 SGHNT and CDR2 YENEEA. In DNA, the CDR3 is TGTGCCAGCAGCTTGGGACCCCTTAGCTCTGGAAACACCATATATTTT. It yields the protein CASSLGPLSSGNTIYF.

This clone was seen more than once but under ten times. V is TRBV11-3 and J is TRBJ2-1; 7 bases are shared with TRBD1. The CDR3 is 15 residues long. Germline trimming cut 5 bases from V and 6 bases from J; bases unmatched to any gene: 10. The germline gives CDR1 SGHNT, CDR2 YENEEA. CDR3: CASSPRQGPGNEQFF. The CDR3 DNA is TGTGCCAGCAGCCCCCGACAGGGTCCGGGCAATGAGCAGTTCTTC.

The chain couples TRBV11-3 to TRBJ2-3; D is uncertain. Trimming cost V 4 bases and J 1 base, with 12 bases left between them. The CDR3 runs 15 residues. Germline V lookup: CDR1 SGHNT, CDR2 YENEEA. The CDR3: CASSSLGERTDTQYF. In DNA form, the CDR3 reads TGTGCCAGCAGCTCCCTAGGTGAACGCACAGATACGCAGTATTTT.

This clone was seen a handful of times. This rearrangement joins TRBV6-8 to TRBJ2-7, with a tentative D call TRBD2 (6 bases). The CDR3 extends over 14 amino acids. V lost 2 bases and J lost 3, with 11 bases in between. Germline CDR1 reads MNHGY; CDR2 reads SAAAGT. The CDR3 bases are TGTGCCAGCAGTTACGCGGGGACCCACTACGAGCAGTACTTC. Encoded protein: CASSYAGTHYEQYF.

This clone has a handful of counts. The gene calls are TRBV15 and TRBJ1-1; 10 positions match TRBD1. This CDR3 is 15 amino acids long. CDR1 is LNHNV, CDR2 YYDKDF, per germline (reference sequence). The trim removed 2 bases at V and 6 bases at J, leaving 6 bases unmatched. For the CDR3, the DNA is TGTGCCACCAGCAGACAGACAGGGGGCCGTGCTGAAGCTTTCTTT. This sequence encodes CATSRQTGGRAEAFF.